The entry below describes one TCR beta chain. How the authors handled the data: Amplified reference gene primers provided the basis for estimating nucleated cell counts. The method was immunoSEQ multiplex PCR; TCRdb's version includes in-frame clones alone and lacks a portion of them. The DNA gave D and trimming, while V, J and clone size come from that table. The sample holds tens of thousands of clones, 70% to 75% seen once. This record comes from a study of blood T cell repertoires in COVID-19. The wider study: From T cells, B-cell-depleted T cells, or PBMCs came the material, which was cDNA or gDNA.

Trimming shortened V by 3 bases and J by 4 bases, and 12 bases separated the two germline ends. The CDR3 spans 14 residues. Germline CDR1 is MDHEN and CDR2 is SYDVKM. The sample consisted of peripheral blood. The chain is built from TRBV28 and TRBJ1-1, with D perhaps matching TRBD1 (6 bases). The TCR originated in a man aged 60-69 years with acute or convalescent COVID-19. The CDR3 loop is CASSLQGSGTEAFF. The CDR3 bases are TGTGCCAGCAGTTTGCAGGGGTCGGGCACTGAAGCTTTCTTT. The variable domain in full, with the rest retrieved from reference TRBV28 and TRBJ1-1, is DVKVTQSSRYLVKRTGEKVFLECVQDMDHENMFWYRQDPGLGLRLIYFSYDVKMKEKGDIPEGYSVSREKKERFSLILESASTNQTSMYLCASSLQGSGTEAFFGQGTRLTVV.